This T cell receptor (beta chain) was identified during a study of response to subunit inactivated influenza vaccine. J gave up 1 base and V 6 bases, and 7 bases lay outside the gene matches. The CDR3 loop spans 15 amino acids. Germline CDR1 is MNHEY and CDR2 is SVGAGI. Study-level points and caveats: T cells newly recruited by each seasonal influenza vaccination are few, the authors suggested.

In TCRdb, the RT-PCR reads were re-called with MiXCR into one record per CDR3 protein. The sample records roughly 710,000 distinct CDR3 sequences, around 15% being singletons. This clonotype was picked up many times. The antigen is unknown. The sample was PBMCs from blood, taken less than 15 days before vaccination. This TCR derives from a man aged 50-59 years who received an inactivated influenza vaccine. V is TRBV6-5 and J is TRBJ2-3; 7 bases fit TRBD2. CDR3 in DNA: TGTGCCAGCAGGTCCCGACTAGCTGGCACAGATACGCAGTATTTT. Protein sequence: CASRSRLAGTDTQYF.